These T cell receptor beta chains were read from a single sample in a study of stem cell transplantation in POMP-related autoinflammatory disease. The data were produced by immunoSEQ multiplex PCR, yet TCRdb's version contains in-frame clones alone and is incomplete. The profile shows around 10,000 clones, 75% to 85% of them singletons. This specimen consisted of CD4+ T cells from PBMCs, obtained after stem cell transplantation. These receptors were obtained from a human patient with POMP-related autoinflammation and immune dysregulation (PRAID). Part of the T cell pool may stem from the graft donor. CDR3s include the opening cysteine and the closing phenylalanine or tryptophan. The D gene is left open where the match is weak. A clone size is listed for some rows: how often the clone was seen (once, few, many), or a class if it is expanded.

j_call v_call d_call clone_size cdr3_nt cdr3_aa
TRBJ1-1 TRBV15 . . TGTGCCACCAGCTCCGCCAGGGGAAGGAACACTGAAGCTTTCTTT CATSSARGRNTEAFF
TRBJ2-2 TRBV6-5 . few TGTGCCAGCAGTTACGGGGTCGGGGAGCTGTTTTTT CASSYGVGELFF
TRBJ1-6 TRBV6-5 . . TGTGCCAGCAGTCGGGGCCAGGCCTCGGGTTCACCCCTCCACTTT CASSRGQASGSPLHF
TRBJ2-2 TRBV27 . . TGTGCCAGCAGTTTACAACTACGGGAGACCGGGGAGCTGTTTTTT CASSLQLRETGELFF
TRBJ2-2 TRBV10-1 TRBD1 . TGCGCCAGCAGTGCACAGGGGGCTACCGGGGAGCTGTTTTTT CASSAQGATGELFF
TRBJ2-7 TRBV6-1 TRBD2 . TGTGCCAGCAGTGATACCGGACTAGCGGGAGGGGAGCAGTACTTC CASSDTGLAGGEQYF
TRBJ2-3 TRBV19 TRBD2 . TGTGCCAGTAGTAGAGCGGGAGTTAGCACAGATACGCAGTATTTT CASSRAGVSTDTQYF
TRBJ2-3 TRBV7-2 . . TGTGCCAGCAGCTTTGGTTCCACAGATACGCAGTATTTT CASSFGSTDTQYF
TRBJ2-1 TRBV27 . . TGTGCCAGCAGCTCAGGGGTGCCGGGACTACTCAACAATGAGCAGTTCTTC CASSSGVPGLLNNEQFF
TRBJ2-3 TRBV7-3 . . TGTGCCAGTGCTACGCAGGGAGGCACAGATACGCAGTATTTT CASATQGGTDTQYF
TRBJ2-7 TRBV6-2/TRBV6-3 TRBD2 . TGTGCCAGCAGTTACAGGTATCTAGCGGGAGTCCACTCCTACGAGCAGTACTTC CASSYRYLAGVHSYEQYF
TRBJ2-1 TRBV7-8 TRBD2 . TGTGCCAGCAGCTCGACTAGCGGGAGGGCCGGTGAGCAGTTCTTC CASSSTSGRAGEQFF
TRBJ1-1 TRBV6-1 . . TGTGCCAGCAGTGAATCCGGGACAACGATGAACACTGAAGCTTTCTTT CASSESGTTMNTEAFF
TRBJ2-5 TRBV18 . . TGTGCCAGCTCACCGGCCTTCAAGGACCAAGAGACCCAGTACTTC CASSPAFKDQETQYF
TRBJ2-3 TRBV29-1 . . TGCAGCGTTGGAGTACGCGGGAGCACAGATACGCAGTATTTT CSVGVRGSTDTQYF
TRBJ2-1 TRBV7-9 TRBD2 . TGTGCCAGCAGCTTAGCGGCTAGCGGACACAATGAGCAGTTCTTC CASSLAASGHNEQFF
TRBJ1-3 TRBV5-1 . . TGCGCCAGCAGCTTGTGGTCCAGTGCTGGAAACACCATATATTTT CASSLWSSAGNTIYF
TRBJ2-7 TRBV5-1 . medium-sized TGCGCCAGCAGGGGGGGCGGTTTGGGATACGAGCAGTACTTC CASRGGGLGYEQYF
TRBJ2-1 TRBV14 TRBD2 . TGTGCCAGCAGCCAGGCGGGGGTGCAGTTCTTC CASSQAGVQFF
TRBJ2-7 TRBV10-3 TRBD2 . TGTGCCGCCCGGGAGGGCTCCTCCTACGAGCAGTACTTC CAAREGSSYEQYF
TRBJ2-2 TRBV5-1 . . TGCGCCAGCAGCGTACAGGGGAACACCGGGGAGCTGTTTTTT CASSVQGNTGELFF
TRBJ1-2 TRBV3-1/TRBV3-2 . . TGTGCCAGCGGACAGAGATCTAACTATGGCTACACCTTC CASGQRSNYGYTF
TRBJ1-5 TRBV19 . . TGTGCCAGTAGGGGAACCGCCCGGGGCAATCAGCCCCAGCATTTT CASRGTARGNQPQHF
TRBJ1-2 TRBV7-9 . . TGTGCCAGCAGCAAACAGGGTTCTAACTATGGCTACACCTTC CASSKQGSNYGYTF
TRBJ2-4 TRBV10-3 TRBD1 . TGTGCCATCAGTGACGAGGGGACAGGTTCCATTCAGTACTTC CAISDEGTGSIQYF
TRBJ1-2 TRBV24-1 . . TGTGCCACCAGTGATCGGGGACAAGAAATATATGGCTACACCTTC CATSDRGQEIYGYTF
TRBJ1-4 TRBV7-2 . . TGTGCCAGCAGCTCTAGGGCAGGGGTTAATGAAAAACTGTTTTTT CASSSRAGVNEKLFF
TRBJ2-7 TRBV14 . . TGTGCCAGCAGCCAAGTGACAGGAGGCTACGAGCAGTACTTC CASSQVTGGYEQYF
TRBJ1-6 TRBV19 TRBD1 . TGTGCCAGTGGACAGGACCATAATTCACCCCTCCACTTT CASGQDHNSPLHF
TRBJ1-4 TRBV2 . . TGTGCCAGCAGTGAAGCCACATCTAATGAAAAACTGTTTTTT CASSEATSNEKLFF
TRBJ1-2 TRBV29-1 TRBD1 . TGCAGCACCGGGGACAGGCTGGACTATGGCTACACCTTC CSTGDRLDYGYTF
TRBJ1-6 TRBV3-1/TRBV3-2 . . TGTGCCAGCAGCCTAAGATGTCCCATTTCATACATCAATTCACCCCTCCACTTT CASSLRCPISYINSPLHF
TRBJ2-7 TRBV30 TRBD1 . TGTGCCTGGAACAGGGGGATTACCTACGAGCAGTACTTC CAWNRGITYEQYF
TRBJ2-5 TRBV10-2 . . TGCGCCAGCAGTGTGAGGGTACAAGAGACCCAGTACTTC CASSVRVQETQYF
TRBJ2-7 TRBV19 . few TGTGCCAGTAATGACAGATTAAATTCCTACGAGCAGTACTTC CASNDRLNSYEQYF
TRBJ2-2 TRBV2 . . TGTGCGAGCCTACGAGGCGGTATCAACACCGGGGAGCTGTTTTTT CASLRGGINTGELFF
TRBJ2-7 TRBV3-1/TRBV3-2 TRBD2 few TGTGCCAGCAGCCAACCTGGGGGACTAGTCCCCTACGAGCAGTACTTC CASSQPGGLVPYEQYF
TRBJ2-7 TRBV29-1 TRBD2 . TGCAGCGTAACACCTCCGGGACTAGCGGGAAGCGAGCAGTACTTC CSVTPPGLAGSEQYF
TRBJ1-2 TRBV25-1 TRBD1 . TGTGCCAGCAGTGACCAGGGGGCGCGGGGCTACACCTTC CASSDQGARGYTF
TRBJ1-3 TRBV28 TRBD1 . TGTGCCAGCCAGGGACAGACTTTCTCTGGAAACACCATATATTTT CASQGQTFSGNTIYF
TRBJ1-1 TRBV5-6 . few TGTGCCAGCAGCTCCTACACTGAAGCTTTCTTT CASSSYTEAFF
TRBJ2-3 TRBV15 . . TGTGCCACCAGCAGAGAGTGGGTTGGCACAGATACGCAGTATTTT CATSREWVGTDTQYF
TRBJ2-3 TRBV25-1 TRBD2 . TGTGCCAGTCGACTAGCGGGAGGGCCAGATACGCAGTATTTT CASRLAGGPDTQYF
TRBJ1-4 TRBV6-6 . . TGTGCCAGCAGTTACTCGCCAAATGAAAAACTGTTTTTT CASSYSPNEKLFF
TRBJ2-7 TRBV7-2 . . TGTGCCAGCAGCCCTCGCAGGACTTATACCTACGAGCAGTACTTC CASSPRRTYTYEQYF
TRBJ1-2 TRBV27 TRBD1 . TGTGCCAGCAGTTACCGGGACAGGCCGGTCTATGGCTACACCTTC CASSYRDRPVYGYTF
TRBJ2-3 TRBV7-9 . . TGTGCCAGCAGCTTACGCCTATTCACAGATACGCAGTATTTT CASSLRLFTDTQYF
TRBJ1-1 TRBV6-5 . few TGTGCCAGCAGAGGGAGTCAAGGCACTGAAGCTTTCTTT CASRGSQGTEAFF
TRBJ2-5 TRBV7-3 TRBD2 . TGTGCCAGCAGCTCCGGATCTAGCGGGAGGGCCCAAGAGACCCAGTACTTC CASSSGSSGRAQETQYF
TRBJ1-4 TRBV5-1 . once TGCGCCAGCGGGAGCAGGGGCCCGGGGAATAATGAAAAACTGTTTTTT CASGSRGPGNNEKLFF